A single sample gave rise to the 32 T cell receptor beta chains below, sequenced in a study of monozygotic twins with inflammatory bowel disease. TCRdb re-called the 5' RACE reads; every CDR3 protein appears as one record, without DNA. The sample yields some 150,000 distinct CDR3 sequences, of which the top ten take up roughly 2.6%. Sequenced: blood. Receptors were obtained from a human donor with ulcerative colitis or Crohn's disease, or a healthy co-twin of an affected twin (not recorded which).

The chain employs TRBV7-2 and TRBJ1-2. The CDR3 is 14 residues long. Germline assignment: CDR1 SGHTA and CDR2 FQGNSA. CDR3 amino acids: CASSSWAGNYGYTF.

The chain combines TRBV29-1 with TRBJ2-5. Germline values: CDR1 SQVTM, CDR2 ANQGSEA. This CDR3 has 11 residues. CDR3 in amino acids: CSVEDLGTQYF.

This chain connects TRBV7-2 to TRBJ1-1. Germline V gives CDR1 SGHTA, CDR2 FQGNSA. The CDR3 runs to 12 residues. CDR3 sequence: CASSLAWGEAFF.

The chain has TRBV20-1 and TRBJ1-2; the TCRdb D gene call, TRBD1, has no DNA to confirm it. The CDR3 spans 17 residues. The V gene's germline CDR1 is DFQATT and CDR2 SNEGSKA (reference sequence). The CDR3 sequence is CSARDLGTGGDSMRYTF.

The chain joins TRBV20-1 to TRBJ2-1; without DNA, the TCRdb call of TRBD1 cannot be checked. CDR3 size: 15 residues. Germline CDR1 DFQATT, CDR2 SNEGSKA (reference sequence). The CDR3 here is CSARDGGGDYNEQFF.

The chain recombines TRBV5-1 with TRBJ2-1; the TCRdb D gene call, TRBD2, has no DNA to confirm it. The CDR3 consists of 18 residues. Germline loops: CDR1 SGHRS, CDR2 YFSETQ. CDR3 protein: CASSLAAGSGSSYNEQFF.

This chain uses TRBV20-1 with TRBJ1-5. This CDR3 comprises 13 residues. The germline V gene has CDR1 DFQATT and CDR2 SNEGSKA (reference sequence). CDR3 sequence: CSARIPRLGPQHF.

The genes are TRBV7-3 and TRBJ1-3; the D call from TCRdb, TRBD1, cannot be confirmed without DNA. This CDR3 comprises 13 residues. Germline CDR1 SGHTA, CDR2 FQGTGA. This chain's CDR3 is CASSLGPGNTIYF.

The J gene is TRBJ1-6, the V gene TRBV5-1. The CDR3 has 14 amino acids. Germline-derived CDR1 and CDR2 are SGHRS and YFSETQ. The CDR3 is CASSLESYNSPLHF.

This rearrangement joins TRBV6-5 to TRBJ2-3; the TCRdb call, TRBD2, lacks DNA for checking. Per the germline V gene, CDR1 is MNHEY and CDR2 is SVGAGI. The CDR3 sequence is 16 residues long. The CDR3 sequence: CASSYGAGSGTDTQYF.

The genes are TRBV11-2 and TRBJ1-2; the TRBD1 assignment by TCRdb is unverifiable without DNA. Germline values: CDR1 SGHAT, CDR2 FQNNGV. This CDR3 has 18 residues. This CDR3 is CASTRLPAWGQGADGYTF.

The CDR3 loop reads CASSRDRGGTGELFF. The chain joins TRBV7-3 to TRBJ2-2; the TCRdb D gene call, TRBD1, has no DNA to confirm it. This CDR3 contains 15 residues. The germline V gene encodes CDR1 SGHTA and CDR2 FQGTGA.

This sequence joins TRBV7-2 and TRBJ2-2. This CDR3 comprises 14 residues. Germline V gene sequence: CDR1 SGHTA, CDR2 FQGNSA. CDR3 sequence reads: CASSLIQITGELFF.

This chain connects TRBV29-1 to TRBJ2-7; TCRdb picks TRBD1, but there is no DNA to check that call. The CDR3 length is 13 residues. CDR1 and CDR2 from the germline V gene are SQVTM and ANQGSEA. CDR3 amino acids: CSVAGGRDYEQYF.

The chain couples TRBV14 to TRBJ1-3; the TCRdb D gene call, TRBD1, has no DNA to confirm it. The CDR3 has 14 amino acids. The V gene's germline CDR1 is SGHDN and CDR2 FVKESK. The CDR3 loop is CASSPPGVVNTIYF. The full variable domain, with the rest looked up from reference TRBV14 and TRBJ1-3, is EAGVTQFPSHSVIEKGQTVTLRCDPISGHDNLYWYRRVMGKEIKFLLHFVKESKQDESGMPNNRFLAERTGGTYSTLKVQPAELEDSGVYFCASSPPGVVNTIYFGEGSWLTVV.

The CDR3 loop reads CASSLDVEASGGAEQFF. The V gene is TRBV5-4, the J gene TRBJ2-1; TCRdb's assignment of TRBD2 cannot be checked, as there is no DNA. The CDR3 is 17 residues long. Germline CDR1 reads SGHNT; CDR2 reads YYREEE (reference sequence).

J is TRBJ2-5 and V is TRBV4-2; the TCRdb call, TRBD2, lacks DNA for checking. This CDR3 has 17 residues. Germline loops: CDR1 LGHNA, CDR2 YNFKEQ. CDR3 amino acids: CASSQEGTSGSGETQYF.

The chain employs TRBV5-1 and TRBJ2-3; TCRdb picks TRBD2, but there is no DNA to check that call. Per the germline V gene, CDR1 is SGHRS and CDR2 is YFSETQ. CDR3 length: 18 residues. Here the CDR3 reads CASSPATSGRAFGDTQYF.

The CDR3 loop is CASCGGGLYEQYF. The genes are TRBV6-2 or TRBV6-3 and TRBJ2-7; as DNA is missing, the TRBD1 call by TCRdb cannot be tested. This CDR3 is 13 amino acids long. Germline lookup yields CDR1 MNHEY and CDR2 SVGEGT.

This CDR3 is CASSLQDLSNSPLHF. The chain links TRBV28 to TRBJ1-6. The V gene's germline CDR1 is MDHEN and CDR2 SYDVKM. The CDR3 is 15 residues long.

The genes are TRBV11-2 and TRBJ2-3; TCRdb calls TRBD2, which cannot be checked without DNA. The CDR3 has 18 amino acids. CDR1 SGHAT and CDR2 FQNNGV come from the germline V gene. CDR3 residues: CASSLGLAGGLKGDTQYF.

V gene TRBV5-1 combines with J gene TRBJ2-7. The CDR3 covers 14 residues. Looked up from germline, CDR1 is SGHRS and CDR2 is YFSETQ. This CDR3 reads CASSAIAQVYEQYF.

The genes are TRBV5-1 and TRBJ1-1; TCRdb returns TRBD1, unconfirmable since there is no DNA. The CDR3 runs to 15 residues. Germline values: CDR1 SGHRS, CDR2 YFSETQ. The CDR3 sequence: CAGSPPLGGNTEAFF.

The CDR3 spells CASSNTGTDYNEQFF. The rearrangement joins TRBV9 to TRBJ2-1; TCRdb designates TRBD1, a call that cannot be tested without DNA. Germline lookup yields CDR1 SGDLS and CDR2 YYNGEE. The CDR3 contains 15 residues.

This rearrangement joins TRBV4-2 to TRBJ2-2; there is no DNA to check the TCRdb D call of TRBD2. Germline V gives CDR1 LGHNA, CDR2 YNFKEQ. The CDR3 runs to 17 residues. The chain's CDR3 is CASSQVLRTSDTGELFF.

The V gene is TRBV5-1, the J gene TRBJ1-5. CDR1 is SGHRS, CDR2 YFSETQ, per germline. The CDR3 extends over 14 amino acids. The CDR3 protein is CASSLVGGDQPQHF.

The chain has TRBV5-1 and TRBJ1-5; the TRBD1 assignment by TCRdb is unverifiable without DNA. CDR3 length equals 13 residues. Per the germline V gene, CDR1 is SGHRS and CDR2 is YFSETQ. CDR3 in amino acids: CASSLEGPQPQHF.

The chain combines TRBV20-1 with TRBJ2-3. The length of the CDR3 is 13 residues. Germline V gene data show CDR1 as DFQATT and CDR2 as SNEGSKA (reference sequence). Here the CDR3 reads CSARPDSPDTQYF.

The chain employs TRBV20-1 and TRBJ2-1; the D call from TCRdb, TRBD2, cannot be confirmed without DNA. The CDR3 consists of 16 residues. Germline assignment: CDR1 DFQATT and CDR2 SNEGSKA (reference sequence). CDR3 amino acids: CSAREGTSGRAAEQFF.

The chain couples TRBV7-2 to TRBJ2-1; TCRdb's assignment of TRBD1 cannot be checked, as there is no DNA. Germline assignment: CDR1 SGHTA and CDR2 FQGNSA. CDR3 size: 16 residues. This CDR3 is CASSLAVSGGGNEQFF.

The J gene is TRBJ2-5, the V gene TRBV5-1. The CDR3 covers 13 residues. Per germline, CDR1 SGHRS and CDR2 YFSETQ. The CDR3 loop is CASSLANQETQYF. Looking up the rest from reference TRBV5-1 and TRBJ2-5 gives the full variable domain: KAGVTQTPRYLIKTRGQQVTLSCSPISGHRSVSWYQQTPGQGLQFLFEYFSETQRNKGNFPGRFSGRQFSNSRSEMNVSTLELGDSALYLCASSLANQETQYFGPGTRLLVL.

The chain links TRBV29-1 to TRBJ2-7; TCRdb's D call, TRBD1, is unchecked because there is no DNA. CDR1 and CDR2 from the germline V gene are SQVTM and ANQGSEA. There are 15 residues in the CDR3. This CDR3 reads CSVRGTGGSLDEQYF.